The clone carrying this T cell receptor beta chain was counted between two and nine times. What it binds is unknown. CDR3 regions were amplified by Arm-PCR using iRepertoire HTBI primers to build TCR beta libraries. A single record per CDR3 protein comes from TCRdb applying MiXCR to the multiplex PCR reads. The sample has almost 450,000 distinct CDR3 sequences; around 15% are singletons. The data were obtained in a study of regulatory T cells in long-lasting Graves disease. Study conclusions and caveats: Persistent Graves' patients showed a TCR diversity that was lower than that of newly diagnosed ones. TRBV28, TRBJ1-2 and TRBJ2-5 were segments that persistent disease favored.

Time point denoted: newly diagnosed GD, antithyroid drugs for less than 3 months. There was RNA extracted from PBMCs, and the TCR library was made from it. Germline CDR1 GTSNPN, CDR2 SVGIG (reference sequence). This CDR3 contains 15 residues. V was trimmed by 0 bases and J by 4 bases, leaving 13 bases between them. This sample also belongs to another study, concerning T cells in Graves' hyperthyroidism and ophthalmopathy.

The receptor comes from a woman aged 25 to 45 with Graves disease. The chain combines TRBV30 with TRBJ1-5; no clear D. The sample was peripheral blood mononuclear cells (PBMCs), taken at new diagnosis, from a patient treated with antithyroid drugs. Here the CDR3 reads CAWSVTGSGNQPQHF. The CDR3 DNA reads TGTGCCTGGAGTGTAACGGGGTCGGGGAATCAGCCCCAGCATTTT.